This T cell receptor (beta chain) was observed in a study of T cell changes during pregnancy in multiple sclerosis. Profiling relied on immunoSEQ multiplex PCR, and the TCRdb table lists in-frame clones only, not all of them. The profile shows nearly 40,000 clones, roughly nine tenths of them singletons. CDR1 is SEHNR and CDR2 is FQNEAQ in the germline V gene (reference sequence). V dropped 5 bases and J dropped 2 bases, with 13 bases sitting between them. This CDR3 region has 15 residues. Source: CD4+ T cells from peripheral blood mononuclear cells, taken before pregnancy. The genes are TRBV7-9 and TRBJ2-1; D possibly corresponds to TRBD2 (5 bases). The sequence derives from a female donor with multiple sclerosis, enrolled in a pregnancy study. The CDR3: CASSVEGAPYNEQFF. The DNA for the CDR3 is TGTGCCAGCAGCGTCGAGGGAGCTCCCTACAATGAGCAGTTCTTC.